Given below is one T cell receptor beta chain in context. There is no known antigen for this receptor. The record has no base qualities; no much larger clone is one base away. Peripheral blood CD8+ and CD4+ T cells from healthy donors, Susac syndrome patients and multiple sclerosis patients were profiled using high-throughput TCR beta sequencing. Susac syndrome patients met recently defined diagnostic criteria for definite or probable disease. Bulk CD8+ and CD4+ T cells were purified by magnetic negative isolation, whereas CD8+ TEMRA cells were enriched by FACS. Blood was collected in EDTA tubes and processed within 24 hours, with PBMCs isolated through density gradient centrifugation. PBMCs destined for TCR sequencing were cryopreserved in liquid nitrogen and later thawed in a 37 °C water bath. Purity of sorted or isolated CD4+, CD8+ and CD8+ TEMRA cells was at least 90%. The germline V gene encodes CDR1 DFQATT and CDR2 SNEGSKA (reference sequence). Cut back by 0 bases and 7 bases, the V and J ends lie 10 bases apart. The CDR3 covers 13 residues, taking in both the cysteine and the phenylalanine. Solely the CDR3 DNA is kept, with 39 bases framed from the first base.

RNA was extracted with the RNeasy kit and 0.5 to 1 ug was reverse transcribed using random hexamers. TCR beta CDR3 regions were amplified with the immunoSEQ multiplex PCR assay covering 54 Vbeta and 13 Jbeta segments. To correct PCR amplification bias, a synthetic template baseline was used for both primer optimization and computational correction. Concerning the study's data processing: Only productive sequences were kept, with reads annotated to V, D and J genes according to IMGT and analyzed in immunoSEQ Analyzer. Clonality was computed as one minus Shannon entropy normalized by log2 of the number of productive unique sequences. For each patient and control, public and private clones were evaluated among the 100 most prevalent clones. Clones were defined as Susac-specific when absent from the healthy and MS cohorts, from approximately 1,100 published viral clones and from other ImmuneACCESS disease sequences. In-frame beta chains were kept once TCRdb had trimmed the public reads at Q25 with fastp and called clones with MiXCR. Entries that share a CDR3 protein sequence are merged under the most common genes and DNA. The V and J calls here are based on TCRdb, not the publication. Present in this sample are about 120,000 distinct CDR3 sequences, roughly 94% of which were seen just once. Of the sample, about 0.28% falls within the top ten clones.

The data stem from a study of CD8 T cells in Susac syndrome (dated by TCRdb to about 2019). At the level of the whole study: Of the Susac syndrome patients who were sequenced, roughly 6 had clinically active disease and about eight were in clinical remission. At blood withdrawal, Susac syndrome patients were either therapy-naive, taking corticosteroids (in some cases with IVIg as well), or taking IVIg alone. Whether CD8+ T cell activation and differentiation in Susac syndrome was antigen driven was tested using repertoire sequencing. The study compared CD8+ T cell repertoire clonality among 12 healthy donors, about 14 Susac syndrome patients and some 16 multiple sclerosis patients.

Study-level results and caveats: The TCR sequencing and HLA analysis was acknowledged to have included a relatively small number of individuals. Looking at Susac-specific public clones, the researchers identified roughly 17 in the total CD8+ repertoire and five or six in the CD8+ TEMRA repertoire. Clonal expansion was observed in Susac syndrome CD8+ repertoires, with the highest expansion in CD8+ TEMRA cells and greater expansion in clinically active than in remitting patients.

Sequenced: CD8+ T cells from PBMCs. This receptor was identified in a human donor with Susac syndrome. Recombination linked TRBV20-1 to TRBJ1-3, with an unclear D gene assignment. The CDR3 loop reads CSAREGGGNTIYF. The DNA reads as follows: TGCAGTGCTAGAGAGGGAGGTGGGAACACCATATATTTT.